The text below deals with one T cell receptor beta chain. The sample comes from a study of blood T cell repertoires in COVID-19. Looking at the study overall: The United States, Italy and Spain provided the acute and convalescent COVID-19 samples. Sample material is recorded as cDNA or gDNA derived from T cells, B-cell-depleted T cells, or PBMCs.

As handled by the study authors: It was from reference gene primer amplification that nucleated cell counts were estimated. Data came from immunoSEQ multiplex PCR; TCRdb stores just in-frame clones and leaves some out. V and J calls and clone size follow that table, whereas D and trimming were derived from the DNA. The sample contains around 200,000 clones, 83% of which appear only once. The sample comprised peripheral blood. The clonotype was recovered from a man aged 40-49 years with active or convalescent COVID-19.

The CDR3 sequence is CASSQGGRGNSYEQYF. The CDR3 region has the DNA TGTGCCAGCAGCCAAGGAGGGCGGGGGAACTCCTACGAGCAGTACTTC. The chain is built from TRBV3-1 (or the pseudogene TRBV3-2) and TRBJ2-7; 7 bases line up with TRBD2. CDR1 is LGHDT and CDR2 is YNNKEL in the germline V gene (reference sequence). J lost 0 bases, V lost 1 base, and 6 bases had no gene match. This CDR3 has 16 amino acids.